The subject of this entry is one T cell receptor (beta chain). Its antigen is unknown. This specimen comes from a study of T cell responses to AZD1222 COVID-19 vaccine. From germline, CDR1 is MNHEY and CDR2 SVGAGI. The CDR3 covers 11 residues. V gave up 10 bases and J gave up 5 bases, with 12 bases separating them. General observations from the study: Spike-specific TCR repertoires showed rising breadth and depth after two AZD1222 doses. Clonal diversity was possibly underestimated; the donors were predominantly white British and more often female.

The protocol was immunoSEQ multiplex PCR, while the TCRdb copy is restricted to in-frame clones and leaves out a portion. The data hold about 76,000 clones, with around 80% observed a single time. Sequenced material: peripheral blood, taken 28 days after the second dose of the MenACWY control vaccine. This clonotype was sampled from an adult who received the MenACWY meningococcal vaccine as a control. The rearrangement links TRBV6-5 to TRBJ2-7; D remains ambiguous. CDR3 nucleotides: TGTGCCACTCGGGCCGTTGACGAGCAGTACTTC. Translated: CATRAVDEQYF.